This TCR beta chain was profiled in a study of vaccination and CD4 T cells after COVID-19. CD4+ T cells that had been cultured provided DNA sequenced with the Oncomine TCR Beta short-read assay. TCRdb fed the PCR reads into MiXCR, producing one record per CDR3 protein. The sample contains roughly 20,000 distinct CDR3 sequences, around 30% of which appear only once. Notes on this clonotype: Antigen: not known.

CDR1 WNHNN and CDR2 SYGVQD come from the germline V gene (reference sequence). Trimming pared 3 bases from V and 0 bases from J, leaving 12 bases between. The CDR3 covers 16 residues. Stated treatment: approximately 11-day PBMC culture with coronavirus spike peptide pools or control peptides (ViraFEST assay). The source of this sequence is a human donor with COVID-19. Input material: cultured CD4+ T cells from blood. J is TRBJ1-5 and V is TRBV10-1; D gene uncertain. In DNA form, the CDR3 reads TGCGCCAGCAGTGAACGACTGTTCTATAGCAATCAGCCCCAGCATTTT. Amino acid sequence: CASSERLFYSNQPQHF.